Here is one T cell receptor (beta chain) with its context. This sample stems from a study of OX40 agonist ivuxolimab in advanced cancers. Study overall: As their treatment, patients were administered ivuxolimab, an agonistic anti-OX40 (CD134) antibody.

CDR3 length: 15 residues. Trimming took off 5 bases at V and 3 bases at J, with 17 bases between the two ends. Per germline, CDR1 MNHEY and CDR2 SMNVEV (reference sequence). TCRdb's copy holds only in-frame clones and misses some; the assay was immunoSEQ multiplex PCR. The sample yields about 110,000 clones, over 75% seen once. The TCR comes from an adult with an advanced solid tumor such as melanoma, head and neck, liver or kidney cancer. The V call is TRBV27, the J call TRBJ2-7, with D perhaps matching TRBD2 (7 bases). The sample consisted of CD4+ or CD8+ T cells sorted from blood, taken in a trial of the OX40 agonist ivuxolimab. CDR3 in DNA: TGTGCCAGCAGTGCCAAGGGGGGGGGAGGCTACGAGCAGTACTTC. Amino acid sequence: CASSAKGGGGYEQYF.